These 21 T cell receptor beta chains came from one sample sequenced in a study of T-cell reconstitution after alpha-beta-depleted transplantation in children. Unique molecular identifiers were incorporated during preparation of the TCRbeta library. TCRdb passed the PCR reads through MiXCR, listing each CDR3 protein once. The repertoire holds roughly 610,000 distinct CDR3 sequences, with over 9.5% as singletons. The starting material was PBMCs from the stem cell graft donor, obtained from the stem cell graft. Every receptor here comes from a human donor who donated a stem cell graft to a child with acute myeloid leukemia.

This clonotype has at least ten counts. V usage is TRBV28 and J usage is TRBJ2-7; D may be TRBD1 (6 bases). CDR3 length equals 12 residues. Trimming stripped 7 bases from V and 2 bases from J, with 9 bases between. Per the germline V gene, CDR1 is MDHEN and CDR2 is SYDVKM. The CDR3 DNA is TGTGCCAGCAAGGGGGAGACCTACGAGCAGTACTTC. Translation gives CASKGETYEQYF. Full variable domain (outside the CDR3, taken from reference TRBV28 and TRBJ2-7): DVKVTQSSRYLVKRTGEKVFLECVQDMDHENMFWYRQDPGLGLRLIYFSYDVKMKEKGDIPEGYSVSREKKERFSLILESASTNQTSMYLCASKGETYEQYFGPGTRLTVT.

This clonotype turned up a few times. The gene calls are TRBV6-2 or TRBV6-3 and TRBJ2-2; no definite D call. Germline CDR1 MNHEY, CDR2 SVGEGT. V was pared by 2 bases and J by 6 bases, with 7 bases between. The CDR3 covers 13 residues. This chain's CDR3 is CASSYGLAGELFF. CDR3 sequence (DNA): TGTGCCAGCAGTTACGGGTTGGCCGGGGAGCTGTTTTTT.

This clonotype was counted many times. The rearrangement uses TRBV5-1 and TRBJ2-5; perhaps TRBD1 as D (6 bases). The V and J ends lost 1 base and 3 bases respectively, with 13 bases between them. Germline CDR1 SGHRS, CDR2 YFSETQ. The CDR3 has 15 amino acids. The CDR3 is CASSLSPGQKETQYF. DNA of the CDR3: TGCGCCAGCAGCTTGTCACCCGGACAGAAAGAGACCCAGTACTTC.

This clonotype was seen a few times. V usage is TRBV18 and J usage is TRBJ2-1; 8 nucleotides agree with TRBD2. Per germline, CDR1 KGHSH and CDR2 LQKENI. V gave up 2 bases and J gave up 0 bases; unmatched junction bases: 12. The CDR3 has 19 residues. The CDR3 protein is CASSPFGLAGQSSYNEQFF. In DNA form, the CDR3 reads TGTGCCAGCTCACCATTCGGCCTAGCGGGCCAGAGCTCCTACAATGAGCAGTTCTTC.

This clonotype was counted only a few times. The rearrangement links TRBV6-1 to TRBJ2-5, with D perhaps matching TRBD1 (6 bases). The CDR3 runs to 15 residues. Deletions cut 6 bases from V and 4 bases from J, with 18 bases between. Germline V gene lookup returns CDR1 MNHNS and CDR2 SASEGT. CDR3 coding DNA: TGTGCCAGCAGGTGGACAGCAGCGGACGGAGAGACCCAGTACTTC. Its protein is CASRWTAADGETQYF.

V usage is TRBV7-9 and J usage is TRBJ1-2; 9 bases align to TRBD1. The V gene's germline CDR1 is SEHNR and CDR2 FQNEAQ (reference sequence). The CDR3 is made up of 14 amino acids. V lost 5 bases, J lost 4 bases, and 5 bases stayed unmatched. CDR3 in DNA: TGTGCCAGCAGCACAGGGGGCGCGGGCTATGGCTACACCTTC. The encoded protein is CASSTGGAGYGYTF.

The V call is TRBV5-1, the J call TRBJ1-2; the D is unclear. The germline V gene encodes CDR1 SGHRS and CDR2 YFSETQ. CDR3 size: 17 residues. The V end lost 2 bases, the J end lost 6 bases, and 23 bases lay between the germline ends. CDR3 protein: CASSFPSGSVGTDGYTF. Written as DNA, the CDR3 is TGCGCCAGCAGCTTCCCTTCAGGTTCGGTTGGAACGGATGGCTACACCTTC.

This clonotype was seen a few times. The chain carries TRBV4-3 and TRBJ2-7; D perhaps matches TRBD1 (5 bases). CDR3 size: 15 residues. Deletions cut 0 bases from V and 3 bases from J, with 12 bases between. Per germline, CDR1 LGHNA and CDR2 YSLEER. The CDR3 region is CASSQDQGSNYEQYF. The CDR3 bases are TGCGCCAGCAGCCAAGATCAGGGCAGTAACTACGAGCAGTACTTC.

This clonotype was counted at least ten times. The chain carries TRBV7-6 and TRBJ2-1; D is unclear. V gave up 5 bases and J gave up 0 bases, with 20 bases separating them. Germline V CDR1 and CDR2: SGHVS, FNYEAQ. The CDR3 consists of 18 residues. The CDR3 spells CASSDPRGRLPSYNEQFF. The DNA of the CDR3 is TGTGCCAGCAGCGACCCAAGAGGTCGACTCCCCTCCTACAATGAGCAGTTCTTC.

This clonotype occurred many times. The J gene is TRBJ2-3, the V gene TRBV12-5; 7 bases align to TRBD2. The CDR3 runs to 19 residues. The V gene's germline CDR1 is LGHNT and CDR2 FRNRAP. After removal of 0 bases from V and 0 bases from J, the junction contained 12 bases not matched to a gene. Here the CDR3 DNA reads TGTGCTAGTGGTTTGGTATTAACGAGCGGGAAGGCTAGCACAGATACGCAGTATTTT. Translated, it gives CASGLVLTSGKASTDTQYF.

The chain employs TRBV28 and TRBJ2-7; possible D gene TRBD2, 6 bases. This CDR3 contains 13 residues. V was shortened by 10 bases and J by 0 bases, with 13 bases between the two germline ends. CDR1 is MDHEN and CDR2 is SYDVKM in the germline V gene. CDR3 in DNA: TGTGCCACCGTCCGGGACTCCTCCTACGAGCAGTACTTC. It is translated as CATVRDSSYEQYF.

Relative to its sample, this clonotype is medium-sized (0.01 to 0.1%). The chain couples TRBV7-2 to TRBJ2-7; 9 nucleotides match TRBD2. After removal of 6 bases from V and 6 bases from J, the junction contained 9 bases not matched to a gene. From germline, CDR1 is SGHTA and CDR2 FQGNSA. The CDR3 runs 14 residues. The CDR3 nucleotides are TGTGCCAGCAGTTCCCTAGCGGGAACGACCGAGCAGTACTTC. Its translation: CASSSLAGTTEQYF. Based on the CDR3 plus reference TRBV7-2 and TRBJ2-7, the full variable domain is GAGVSQSPSNKVTEKGKDVELRCDPISGHTALYWYRQSLGQGLEFLIYFQGNSAPDKSGLPSDRFSAERTGGSVSTLTIQRTQQEDSAVYLCASSSLAGTTEQYFGPGTRLTVT.

This clonotype appeared many times. J is TRBJ1-1 and V is TRBV6-2 or TRBV6-3; D perhaps matches TRBD1 (5 bases). The CDR3 spans 15 residues. Trimming removed 5 bases from V and 1 base from J, with 14 bases in between. In germline, CDR1 is MNHEY, CDR2 SVGEGT. This CDR3 is CASSTDTTENTEAFF. In nucleotides, the CDR3 is TGTGCCAGCAGTACCGACACGACAGAGAACACTGAAGCTTTCTTT.

This clonotype was counted between two and nine times. The chain couples TRBV4-2 to TRBJ2-3; D unresolved. Germline assignment: CDR1 LGHNA and CDR2 YNFKEQ. Trimming pared 0 bases from V and 6 bases from J, leaving 13 bases between. CDR3 length: 15 residues. The CDR3 loop is CASSQDRQTSDTQYF. CDR3 bases: TGTGCCAGCAGCCAAGACCGCCAAACTTCGGATACGCAGTATTTT.

A few counts support this clonotype. CDR3 amino acids: CASSRPPFGLGRDEQFF. The CDR3 nucleotides read TGTGCCAGTAGTCGACCTCCTTTTGGACTAGGAAGGGATGAGCAGTTCTTC. J is TRBJ2-1 and V is TRBV19, with 7 bases aligning to TRBD2. Germline assignment: CDR1 LNHDA and CDR2 SQIVND (reference sequence). The CDR3 is made up of 17 amino acids. The V and J ends lost 5 bases and 8 bases, in that order; junction bases with no gene match: 18.

The gene calls are TRBV20-1 and TRBJ2-4; D possibly matches TRBD1 or TRBD2 (5 bases each). This CDR3 has 14 residues. Trimming removed 3 bases from V and 7 bases from J, with 16 bases in between. The V gene's germline CDR1 is DFQATT and CDR2 SNEGSKA (reference sequence). The CDR3 sequence is CSARGDLKDNIQYF. CDR3 DNA sequence: TGCAGTGCTAGGGGGGATTTGAAGGACAACATTCAGTACTTC.

This clonotype appeared many times. The chain links TRBV20-1 to TRBJ2-2; no firm D call. Trimming shortened V by 6 bases and J by 0 bases, and 11 bases separated the two germline ends. The CDR3 covers 14 residues. Germline assignment: CDR1 DFQATT and CDR2 SNEGSKA (reference sequence). The CDR3 DNA follows: TGCAGTGCACCTTCTCCCCCGAACACCGGGGAGCTGTTTTTT. The encoded protein is CSAPSPPNTGELFF.

This clonotype occurred a few times. V is TRBV15 and J is TRBJ2-2; the match to TRBD1 covers 7 bases. The CDR3 length is 16 residues. Germline CDR1 reads LNHNV; CDR2 reads YYDKDF (reference sequence). J was trimmed by 3 bases and V by 1 base; bases with no gene match: 5. This chain's CDR3 is CATSRATGVYTGELFF. The CDR3 region has the DNA TGTGCCACCAGCAGAGCTACAGGGGTTTACACCGGGGAGCTGTTTTTT. Full variable domain (rest looked up from reference TRBV15 and TRBJ2-2): DAMVIQNPRYQVTQFGKPVTLSCSQTLNHNVMYWYQQKSSQAPKLLFHYYDKDFNNEADTPDNFQSRRPNTSFCFLDIRSPGLGDTAMYLCATSRATGVYTGELFFGEGSRLTVL.

This clonotype was observed many times. The gene calls are TRBV20-1 and TRBJ2-1, with 10 bases identical to TRBD2. The CDR3 is made up of 15 amino acids. Germline V gene lookup returns CDR1 DFQATT and CDR2 SNEGSKA (reference sequence). Trimming cost V 3 bases and J 9 bases; bases outside gene matches: 11. DNA of the CDR3: TGCAGTGCTAGTGTACTAGCGGGATCCCCGGGTGAGCAGTTCTTC. It specifies CSASVLAGSPGEQFF.

This clonotype appeared many times. This chain joins TRBV5-1 and TRBJ2-2; TRBD2 agrees at 12 bases. V trimming: 5 bases; J trimming: 6 bases; junction bases outside the gene matches: 11. The V gene's germline CDR1 is SGHRS and CDR2 YFSETQ. The CDR3 has 17 residues. The CDR3 bases are TGCGCCAGCAGGGAAGGACTAGCGGGATCCGGCTCCGGGGAGCTGTTTTTT. This gives the protein CASREGLAGSGSGELFF.

In this sample, this clonotype turned up a few times. V is TRBV20-1 and J is TRBJ2-1; 12 positions agree with TRBD2. The CDR3 spans 14 residues. V gave up 1 base and J gave up 15 bases; unmatched junction bases: 10. The germline V gene has CDR1 DFQATT and CDR2 SNEGSKA (reference sequence). CDR3 in amino acids: CSARVVGLAGSGFF. DNA for the CDR3: TGCAGTGCTAGAGTTGTTGGACTAGCGGGAAGTGGGTTCTTC.